This entry lists 21 T cell receptor beta chains sequenced from one sample in a study of identical twins. One entry per CDR3 protein, called by TCRdb with MiXCR from the 5' RACE reads. The repertoire holds roughly 690,000 distinct CDR3 sequences, with about 20% as singletons. These data were likewise used in another study, on T cells expressing NK-cell markers.

The sequencing sample was made of PBMCs. The receptor set was obtained from a woman aged 18 to 35 in good health.

On this clonotype: A read error may account for a junction end that differs from germline. The CDR3 DNA reads as TGTGCCAGCAGCTTGACAACGGGTCCCGTCTTT. Its protein product is CASSLTTGPVF. V usage is TRBV7-2 and J usage is TRBJ1-1; no reliable D call. The CDR3 has 11 residues. CDR1 and CDR2 from the germline V gene are SGHTA and FQGNSA.

This clonotype appeared many times. This chain connects TRBV14 to TRBJ2-7; 13 nucleotides agree with TRBD2. The germline V gene encodes CDR1 SGHDN and CDR2 FVKESK. Trimming removed 4 bases from V and 2 bases from J; junction bases left unmatched: 2. The CDR3 is 15 residues long. CDR3 DNA sequence: TGTGCCAGCAGCCGCGGGACTAGCGGGGCCTACGAGCAGTACTTC. This codes for CASSRGTSGAYEQYF.

The chain recombines TRBV15 with TRBJ2-5; possible D gene TRBD2, 6 bases. Germline CDR1 reads LNHNV; CDR2 reads YYDKDF (reference sequence). Trimming took 0 bases from V and 5 from J, leaving 13 bases between them. CDR3 length equals 15 residues. The CDR3 here is CATSRDPGGEETQYF. DNA for the CDR3: TGTGCCACCAGCAGAGATCCTGGCGGGGAGGAGACCCAGTACTTC.

This clonotype has only a few counts. The gene calls are TRBV5-1 and TRBJ2-1; 10 nucleotides align to TRBD2. V shed 4 bases, J shed 5 bases, and the junction held 15 bases outside the gene matches. CDR3 length: 18 amino acids. Germline V gene lookup returns CDR1 SGHRS and CDR2 YFSETQ. Here the CDR3 DNA reads TGCGCCAGCAGCGTAGGCCCGATTAGCGGGAGGAAGCACAATGAGCAGTTCTTC. This sequence encodes CASSVGPISGRKHNEQFF. The whole variable domain, remainder taken from reference TRBV5-1 and TRBJ2-1, is KAGVTQTPRYLIKTRGQQVTLSCSPISGHRSVSWYQQTPGQGLQFLFEYFSETQRNKGNFPGRFSGRQFSNSRSEMNVSTLELGDSALYLCASSVGPISGRKHNEQFFGPGTRLTVL.

V gene TRBV7-6 combines with J gene TRBJ2-7, with D possibly matching TRBD2 (6 bases). V lost 0 bases and J lost 5, with 8 bases in between. The CDR3 is 13 amino acids. In germline, CDR1 is SGHVS, CDR2 FNYEAQ. CDR3 nucleotide sequence: TGTGCCAGCAGCTTAGCGCGGGGCAACGAGCAGTACTTC. Amino acids: CASSLARGNEQYF.

The chain links TRBV20-1 to TRBJ2-3; 11 positions match TRBD2. The V gene end was trimmed by 1 base and the J gene end by 5 bases; junction bases not matched to a gene: 5. The CDR3 covers 15 residues. Germline V lookup: CDR1 DFQATT, CDR2 SNEGSKA (reference sequence). In nucleotides, the CDR3 is TGCAGTGCTAGAGTACTAGCGGGGGTTGTAGATACGCAGTATTTT. As protein: CSARVLAGVVDTQYF.

The chain carries TRBV12-3 or TRBV12-4 and TRBJ2-7; 8 positions agree with TRBD1. CDR3 length equals 14 residues. The J segment lost 5 bases and the V segment lost 5 bases, leaving 8 bases of the junction unmatched. This chain's CDR3 is CASSQMTGAHEQYF. Written as DNA, the CDR3 is TGTGCCAGCAGTCAGATGACAGGGGCCCACGAGCAGTACTTC.

The V call is TRBV20-1, the J call TRBJ2-7, with D unclear. V lost 3 bases and J 7 bases, leaving 7 bases between the germline ends. This CDR3 has 10 amino acids. Germline V CDR1 and CDR2: DFQATT, SNEGSKA (reference sequence). CDR3 residues: CSARKTEQYF. The CDR3 nucleotides read TGCAGTGCTAGGAAAACGGAGCAGTACTTC.

This clonotype was observed a few times. The chain carries TRBV25-1 and TRBJ2-5; no firm D call. Germline values: CDR1 MGHDK, CDR2 SYGVNS. V lost 5 bases and J 1 base, leaving 14 bases between the germline ends. The CDR3 length is 15 residues. The CDR3 spells CASSLRTGPQETQYF. CDR3 nucleotides: TGTGCCAGCAGTCTAAGGACCGGGCCCCAAGAGACCCAGTACTTC.

The V gene is TRBV7-2, the J gene TRBJ2-1; D may be TRBD1 or TRBD2 (6 bases each). The germline V gene has CDR1 SGHTA and CDR2 FQGNSA. Trimming cost V 1 base and J 13 bases, with 17 bases left between them. The CDR3 has 14 residues. This CDR3 reads CASSLVRTGGGQFF. For the CDR3, the DNA is TGTGCCAGCAGCTTAGTACGTACCGGGGGCGGTCAGTTCTTC.

V is TRBV29-1 and J is TRBJ1-2; D uncertain. There are 15 residues in the CDR3. The germline gives CDR1 SQVTM, CDR2 ANQGSEA. Trimming removed 0 bases from V and 2 bases from J, with 13 bases in between. CDR3 loop: CSVEDLGEANYGYTF. Written as DNA, the CDR3 is TGCAGCGTTGAAGATCTTGGCGAGGCAAACTATGGCTACACCTTC.

This clonotype appeared a few times. The chain recombines TRBV20-1 with TRBJ2-2, with 9 bases lining up with TRBD1. The germline gives CDR1 DFQATT, CDR2 SNEGSKA (reference sequence). This CDR3 is 12 amino acids long. The CDR3 DNA follows: TGCGGGGGACAGGGAGAATCCGGGGAGCTGTTTTTT. Protein product: CGGQGESGELFF.

This clonotype was counted only a few times. This rearrangement joins TRBV20-1 to TRBJ2-1; D might be TRBD1 (6 bases). Germline V gene data show CDR1 as DFQATT and CDR2 as SNEGSKA (reference sequence). Trimming removed 2 bases from V and 6 bases from J, with 14 bases in between. The length of the CDR3 is 14 residues. CDR3 loop: CSARPTGFGNEQFF. In DNA form, the CDR3 reads TGCAGTGCTAGACCTACAGGGTTCGGCAATGAGCAGTTCTTC.

As DNA, the CDR3 is TGTGCCAGCAGTTTTTACCAACAGGGACGGGCCTACGAGCAGTACTTC. Translation gives CASSFYQQGRAYEQYF. The V call is TRBV6-2 or TRBV6-3, the J call TRBJ2-7, with D perhaps TRBD1 (6 bases). The germline V and J ends were trimmed by 4 bases and 2 bases, with 18 bases remaining between them. CDR1 is MNHEY, CDR2 SVGEGT, per germline. The CDR3 has 16 residues.

The chain employs TRBV3-1 and TRBJ2-1, with 7 bases that match TRBD2. Germline CDR1 LGHDT, CDR2 YNNKEL (reference sequence). Trimming at V came to 0 bases and at J to 8 bases, leaving 10 bases not matched to a gene. CDR3 length: 16 amino acids. This chain's CDR3 is CASSQDKWEGRHEQFF. The CDR3 DNA reads TGTGCCAGCAGCCAAGATAAGTGGGAGGGCCGGCATGAGCAGTTCTTC.

This chain uses TRBV13 with TRBJ2-7; D unclear. Trimming took off 3 bases at V and 3 bases at J, with 12 bases between the two ends. CDR3 length: 14 residues. CDR1 and CDR2 from the germline V gene are PRHDT and FYEKMQ (reference sequence). In nucleotides, the CDR3 is TGTGCCAGCAGCTTGAGGTCAGAGTACTACGAGCAGTACTTC. Translation: CASSLRSEYYEQYF.

This clonotype was observed a handful of times. This sequence joins TRBV2 and TRBJ2-4, with 8 positions matching TRBD1. Germline V CDR1 and CDR2: SNHLY, FYNNEI. There are 18 residues in the CDR3. With 4 bases clipped from V and 3 bases from J, the junction kept 14 bases outside the gene matches. The DNA for the CDR3 is TGTGCCAGCAGTGGACAGGGGTCTCGAGGTAAAGTCAAAAACATTCAGTACTTC. It translates to CASSGQGSRGKVKNIQYF.

Only a few counts were recorded for this clonotype. The chain joins TRBV5-6 to TRBJ2-2; the D gene could be TRBD1 or TRBD2 (5 bases each). V lost 2 bases and J 2 bases, leaving 16 bases between the germline ends. Germline V gives CDR1 SGHDT, CDR2 YYEEEE. CDR3 length equals 17 residues. CDR3 residues: CASSFTPRGLNTGELFF. The CDR3 nucleotides read TGTGCCAGCAGCTTCACTCCGAGGGGCCTCAACACCGGGGAGCTGTTTTTT.

The V gene is TRBV12-3 or TRBV12-4, the J gene TRBJ2-1; weak D call: TRBD1 (5 bases). The CDR3 covers 11 residues. Trimming stripped 8 bases from V and 10 bases from J, with 12 bases between. The DNA of the CDR3 is TGTGCCAGCCTTGGCAGGGAAGAGCAGTTCTTC. It specifies CASLGREEQFF.

Many counts were recorded for this clonotype. The junction departs from the called germline gene at one end, perhaps through a read error. The chain joins TRBV5-1 to TRBJ2-3; D is unresolved. CDR3 size: 14 residues. Per the germline V gene, CDR1 is SGHRS and CDR2 is YFSETQ. CDR3 amino acids: CASSLASSTDTQYF. The CDR3 DNA is TGTGCCAGCAGCTTAGCATCTAGCACAGATACGCAGTATTTT.

To note about this clonotype: One base away lies a much larger clone, so this may be a sequencing read error. The rearrangement uses TRBV27 and TRBJ2-7; 7 nucleotides agree with TRBD2. Germline V lookup: CDR1 MNHEY, CDR2 SMNVEV (reference sequence). The junction had 2 bases not matched to a gene; V was cut back by 3 bases and J by 3 bases. This CDR3 has 13 amino acids. This CDR3 reads CASSFASGYEQYF. The CDR3 nucleotides are TGTGCCAGCAGTTTCGCTAGCGGCTACGAGCAGTACTTC.